Listed here are 26 T cell receptor beta chains from one sample, sequenced in a study of cytomegalovirus exposure and HLA in healthy donors. In the PCR, 60 Vbeta and 13 Jbeta primers were used. Some clones are missing from TCRdb's copy, which holds only in-frame ones; the method was immunoSEQ multiplex PCR. This table holds 130,000 to 150,000 clones, roughly 79% found once. The sample was PBMCs. The receptors were sampled from a woman aged 60-70 years in good health and CMV-seropositive.

The chain couples TRBV19 to TRBJ1-5; 10 bases align to TRBD1. Trimming at V came to 6 bases and at J to 2 bases, leaving 7 bases not matched to a gene. CDR1 is LNHDA, CDR2 SQIVND, per germline (reference sequence). The length of the CDR3 is 16 residues. The CDR3 region is CASSLTGGAGNQPQHF. DNA for the CDR3: TGTGCCAGTAGCCTGACAGGGGGCGCGGGCAATCAGCCCCAGCATTTT.

The DNA of the CDR3 is TGTGCCAGCAGTTTTGGACAAAGCTCCTACAATGAGCAGTTCTTC. This encodes CASSFGQSSYNEQFF. V gene TRBV27 combines with J gene TRBJ2-1, with a possible D match to TRBD1 (5 bases). Germline V gene sequence: CDR1 MNHEY, CDR2 SMNVEV (reference sequence). The CDR3 extends over 15 amino acids. V shed 3 bases and J shed 0 bases, with 9 bases lying between them.

The chain uses TRBV2 and TRBJ1-2; TRBD1 matches 7 bases. The J segment lost 4 bases and the V segment lost 6 bases, leaving 5 bases of the junction unmatched. The CDR3 spans 13 residues. The germline CDR1 and CDR2 sequences are SNHLY and FYNNEI. The CDR3 DNA is TGTGCCAGCAGAGCGAACAGGGGCTATGGCTACACCTTC. Translating gives CASRANRGYGYTF.

By share of the sample, this clone is medium-sized. The genes are TRBV5-1 and TRBJ1-4; the D gene is possibly TRBD1 (5 bases). Germline CDR1 and CDR2: SGHRS and YFSETQ. With 4 bases removed from V and 3 bases from J, the gap between germline ends came to 10 bases. The CDR3 has 14 residues. The CDR3: CASSLQDPNEKLFF. In DNA form, the CDR3 reads TGCGCCAGCAGCCTACAGGACCCTAATGAAAAACTGTTTTTT.

This clone was seen a few times. V and J are TRBV29-1 and TRBJ1-4, with 7 bases fitting TRBD1. The ends lost 4 bases at V and 3 bases at J; junction bases unmatched: 2. The CDR3 has 13 residues. Germline lookup yields CDR1 SQVTM and CDR2 ANQGSEA. In DNA form, the CDR3 reads TGCAGCGTTGTAGACAGGGCTAATGAAAAACTGTTTTTT. Its protein is CSVVDRANEKLFF.

This chain uses TRBV5-1 with TRBJ2-1; 8 bases are shared with TRBD2. CDR1 and CDR2 from the germline V gene are SGHRS and YFSETQ. The CDR3 is 15 residues long. V shed 0 bases and J 8 bases; nucleotides not matched to a gene: 7. The CDR3 is CASSLGLARVDEQFF. The CDR3 DNA reads TGCGCCAGCAGCTTGGGACTAGCGAGGGTAGATGAGCAGTTCTTC.

V gene TRBV7-9 combines with J gene TRBJ2-7; 10 bases line up with TRBD1. Germline V CDR1 and CDR2: SEHNR, FQNEAQ (reference sequence). The trim removed 1 base at V and 13 bases at J, leaving 10 bases unmatched. This CDR3 contains 14 residues. The CDR3 nucleotides are TGTGCCAGCAGCTTAGGGGACAGGGGCTTGGAAGTTTACTTC. Translation gives CASSLGDRGLEVYF.

V and J are TRBV30 and TRBJ2-3, with D tentatively TRBD2 (5 bases). Germline V lookup: CDR1 GTSNPN, CDR2 SVGIG (reference sequence). V lost 1 base and J lost 0, with 11 bases in between. This CDR3 has 15 residues. This CDR3 reads CAWSGRRTSTDTQYF. CDR3 DNA sequence: TGTGCCTGGAGTGGTCGGAGGACTAGCACAGATACGCAGTATTTT.

This chain links TRBV4-2 with TRBJ2-7; 7 nucleotides line up with TRBD2. Germline loops: CDR1 LGHNA, CDR2 YNFKEQ. V shed 1 base, J shed 4 bases, and the junction held 13 bases outside the gene matches. The CDR3 runs 17 residues. CDR3 in amino acids: CASSQGQTSRQTYEQYF. CDR3 coding DNA: TGTGCCAGCAGCCAAGGCCAGACTAGCAGACAAACTTACGAGCAGTACTTC.

The rearrangement links TRBV4-1 to TRBJ2-7; 7 bases align to TRBD2. The CDR3 extends over 14 amino acids. Germline V CDR1 and CDR2: MGHRA, YSYEKL. V was clipped by 1 base and J by 4 bases; unmatched bases: 4. This CDR3 is CASSQAAGSYEQYF. CDR3 in DNA: TGCGCCAGCAGCCAAGCAGCGGGGTCTTACGAGCAGTACTTC.

J is TRBJ1-2 and V is TRBV5-4; D perhaps matches TRBD1 (5 bases). Germline values: CDR1 SGHNT, CDR2 YYREEE (reference sequence). Between the trimmed V and J ends, which lost 6 bases and 3 bases, there was a span of 18 bases. This CDR3 region has 15 residues. The CDR3 sequence: CASNTKGVPHYGYTF. The CDR3 DNA reads as TGTGCCAGCAACACGAAAGGGGTACCCCACTATGGCTACACCTTC.

The chain combines TRBV7-3 with TRBJ2-1; TRBD2 matches 10 bases. The CDR3 spans 14 residues. V shed 5 bases and J 12 bases; nucleotides not matched to a gene: 10. Germline CDR1 and CDR2: SGHTA and FQGTGA. This chain's CDR3 is CASSPHSSGSSQFF. The CDR3 DNA sequence: TGTGCCAGCAGCCCCCACTCTAGCGGGAGTTCGCAGTTCTTC.

This clone was counted only a few times. Other DNA sequences from this sample encode an identical CDR3 as well. V usage is TRBV6-5 and J usage is TRBJ1-1, with D maybe TRBD1 (5 bases). Between the trimmed V and J ends, which lost 2 bases and 2 bases, there was a span of 9 bases. There are 14 residues in the CDR3. The germline CDR1 and CDR2 sequences are MNHEY and SVGAGI. CDR3 region: CASSYRGGNTEAFF. Written as DNA, the CDR3 is TGTGCCAGCAGTTACCGGGGGGGTAACACTGAAGCTTTCTTT.

Concerning this clone itself: Other DNA variants within this sample encode the same CDR3. The rearrangement links TRBV29-1 to TRBJ2-7, with 9 bases identical to TRBD2. V trimming: 1 base; J trimming: 3 bases; junction bases outside the gene matches: 22. Germline V gene sequence: CDR1 SQVTM, CDR2 ANQGSEA. The CDR3 runs 20 residues. In nucleotides, the CDR3 is TGCAGCGTTGAAGGTTGGGGCACCGGGACGAGCGGGAGGATTAACTACGAGCAGTACTTC. The encoded protein is CSVEGWGTGTSGRINYEQYF.

This clone was seen a single time. This rearrangement joins TRBV6-1 to TRBJ1-2; D is unclear. V was shortened by 3 bases and J by 3 bases, with 5 bases between the two germline ends. The CDR3 covers 12 residues. Germline lookup yields CDR1 MNHNS and CDR2 SASEGT. DNA of the CDR3: TGTGCCAGCAGTGAGTTAGACTATGGCTACACCTTC. Translated: CASSELDYGYTF.

The chain carries TRBV4-2 and TRBJ2-2; the D gene is possibly TRBD2 (6 bases). The CDR3 is made up of 16 amino acids. The V end was cut by 0 bases, the J end by 5 bases, with 13 bases between. Germline loops: CDR1 LGHNA, CDR2 YNFKEQ. CDR3 DNA sequence: TGTGCCAGCAGCCAAGATCGGGGGACGGGGACCGGGGAGCTGTTTTTT. This encodes CASSQDRGTGTGELFF.

The V gene is TRBV6-1, the J gene TRBJ2-7; D ambiguous. The CDR3 is 12 residues long. Trimming stripped 5 bases from V and 4 bases from J, with 9 bases between. Germline CDR1 MNHNS, CDR2 SASEGT. The CDR3 is CASSPTGYEQYF. The CDR3 nucleotides read TGTGCCAGCAGTCCCACGGGTTACGAGCAGTACTTC.

V usage is TRBV19 and J usage is TRBJ2-1; 14 bases line up with TRBD2. After removal of 4 bases from V and 5 bases from J, the junction contained 4 bases not matched to a gene. Germline assignment: CDR1 LNHDA and CDR2 SQIVND (reference sequence). CDR3 size: 16 residues. The CDR3 DNA reads TGTGCCAGTAGTAATAGACTAGCGGGAGGGCACAATGAGCAGTTCTTC. Its protein product is CASSNRLAGGHNEQFF.

The chain joins TRBV28 to TRBJ1-4; possible D gene TRBD1, 6 bases. V lost 7 bases and J lost 4, with 16 bases in between. The CDR3 covers 15 residues. Germline V gene sequence: CDR1 MDHEN, CDR2 SYDVKM. The DNA of the CDR3 is TGTGCCAGCACCGACTTCAGGGGCCTTAATGAAAAACTGTTTTTT. It yields the protein CASTDFRGLNEKLFF. Supplemented by reference TRBV28 and TRBJ1-4, the full variable domain reads DVKVTQSSRYLVKRTGEKVFLECVQDMDHENMFWYRQDPGLGLRLIYFSYDVKMKEKGDIPEGYSVSREKKERFSLILESASTNQTSMYLCASTDFRGLNEKLFFGSGTQLSVL.

This clone was picked up one time. The rearrangement joins TRBV28 to TRBJ1-5; D not certain. Trimming shortened V by 5 bases and J by 2 bases, and 16 bases separated the two germline ends. The CDR3 runs 16 residues. Per germline, CDR1 MDHEN and CDR2 SYDVKM. CDR3 loop: CASSPPEGAGNQPQHF. The DNA of the CDR3 is TGTGCCAGCAGTCCCCCGGAGGGAGCGGGCAATCAGCCCCAGCATTTT.

This clone was seen only once. The gene calls are TRBV27 and TRBJ2-7, with 9 bases matching TRBD1. With V trimmed by 8 bases and J by 0 bases, 8 bases remained unmatched. Per germline, CDR1 MNHEY and CDR2 SMNVEV (reference sequence). The CDR3 consists of 15 residues. The CDR3 spells CASAVRTGVSYEQYF. CDR3 in DNA: TGTGCCAGCGCGGTAAGGACAGGGGTCTCCTACGAGCAGTACTTC.

The chain links TRBV6-6 to TRBJ2-2; unclear D gene. V was clipped by 6 bases and J by 1 base, with 6 bases between them. The CDR3 runs 13 residues. From germline, CDR1 is MNHNY and CDR2 SVGAGI (reference sequence). CDR3 in DNA: TGTGCCAGCAGCCCTCGGAACACCGGGGAGCTGTTTTTT. Translation gives CASSPRNTGELFF.

The V call is TRBV30, the J call TRBJ2-5, with 9 bases matching TRBD2. V lost 2 bases to trimming and J lost 3 bases; unmatched junction nucleotides: 10. The CDR3 runs to 16 residues. Germline loops: CDR1 GTSNPN, CDR2 SVGIG (reference sequence). CDR3 amino acids: CAWSPSRREGEETQYF. CDR3 bases: TGTGCCTGGAGTCCCTCCCGGCGGGAGGGCGAAGAGACCCAGTACTTC.

The rearrangement joins TRBV5-6 to TRBJ2-7; TRBD2 is a possible D gene (5 bases). The CDR3 sequence is 12 residues long. V lost 4 bases and J lost 6, with 11 bases in between. Germline-derived CDR1 and CDR2 are SGHDT and YYEEEE. The DNA of the CDR3 is TGTGCCAGCAGCGGCCGAGGGAGCGAGCAGTACTTC. Translation gives CASSGRGSEQYF.

The gene calls are TRBV13 and TRBJ2-3, with D hard to call. The V end lost 1 base, the J end lost 2 bases, and 10 bases lay between the germline ends. The CDR3 consists of 15 residues. The germline V gene has CDR1 PRHDT and CDR2 FYEKMQ (reference sequence). The CDR3 nucleotides are TGTGCCAGCAGCTTAGAGGCGGCCTTCACAGATACGCAGTATTTT. Its protein product is CASSLEAAFTDTQYF.

The gene calls are TRBV5-4 and TRBJ2-1; D unresolved. Trimming removed 2 bases from V and 7 bases from J, with 16 bases in between. Germline V gives CDR1 SGHNT, CDR2 YYREEE (reference sequence). This CDR3 has 15 amino acids. The chain's CDR3 is CASSFGGLSGNEQFF. Written as DNA, the CDR3 is TGTGCCAGCAGCTTCGGCGGTCTTTCTGGGAATGAGCAGTTCTTC.